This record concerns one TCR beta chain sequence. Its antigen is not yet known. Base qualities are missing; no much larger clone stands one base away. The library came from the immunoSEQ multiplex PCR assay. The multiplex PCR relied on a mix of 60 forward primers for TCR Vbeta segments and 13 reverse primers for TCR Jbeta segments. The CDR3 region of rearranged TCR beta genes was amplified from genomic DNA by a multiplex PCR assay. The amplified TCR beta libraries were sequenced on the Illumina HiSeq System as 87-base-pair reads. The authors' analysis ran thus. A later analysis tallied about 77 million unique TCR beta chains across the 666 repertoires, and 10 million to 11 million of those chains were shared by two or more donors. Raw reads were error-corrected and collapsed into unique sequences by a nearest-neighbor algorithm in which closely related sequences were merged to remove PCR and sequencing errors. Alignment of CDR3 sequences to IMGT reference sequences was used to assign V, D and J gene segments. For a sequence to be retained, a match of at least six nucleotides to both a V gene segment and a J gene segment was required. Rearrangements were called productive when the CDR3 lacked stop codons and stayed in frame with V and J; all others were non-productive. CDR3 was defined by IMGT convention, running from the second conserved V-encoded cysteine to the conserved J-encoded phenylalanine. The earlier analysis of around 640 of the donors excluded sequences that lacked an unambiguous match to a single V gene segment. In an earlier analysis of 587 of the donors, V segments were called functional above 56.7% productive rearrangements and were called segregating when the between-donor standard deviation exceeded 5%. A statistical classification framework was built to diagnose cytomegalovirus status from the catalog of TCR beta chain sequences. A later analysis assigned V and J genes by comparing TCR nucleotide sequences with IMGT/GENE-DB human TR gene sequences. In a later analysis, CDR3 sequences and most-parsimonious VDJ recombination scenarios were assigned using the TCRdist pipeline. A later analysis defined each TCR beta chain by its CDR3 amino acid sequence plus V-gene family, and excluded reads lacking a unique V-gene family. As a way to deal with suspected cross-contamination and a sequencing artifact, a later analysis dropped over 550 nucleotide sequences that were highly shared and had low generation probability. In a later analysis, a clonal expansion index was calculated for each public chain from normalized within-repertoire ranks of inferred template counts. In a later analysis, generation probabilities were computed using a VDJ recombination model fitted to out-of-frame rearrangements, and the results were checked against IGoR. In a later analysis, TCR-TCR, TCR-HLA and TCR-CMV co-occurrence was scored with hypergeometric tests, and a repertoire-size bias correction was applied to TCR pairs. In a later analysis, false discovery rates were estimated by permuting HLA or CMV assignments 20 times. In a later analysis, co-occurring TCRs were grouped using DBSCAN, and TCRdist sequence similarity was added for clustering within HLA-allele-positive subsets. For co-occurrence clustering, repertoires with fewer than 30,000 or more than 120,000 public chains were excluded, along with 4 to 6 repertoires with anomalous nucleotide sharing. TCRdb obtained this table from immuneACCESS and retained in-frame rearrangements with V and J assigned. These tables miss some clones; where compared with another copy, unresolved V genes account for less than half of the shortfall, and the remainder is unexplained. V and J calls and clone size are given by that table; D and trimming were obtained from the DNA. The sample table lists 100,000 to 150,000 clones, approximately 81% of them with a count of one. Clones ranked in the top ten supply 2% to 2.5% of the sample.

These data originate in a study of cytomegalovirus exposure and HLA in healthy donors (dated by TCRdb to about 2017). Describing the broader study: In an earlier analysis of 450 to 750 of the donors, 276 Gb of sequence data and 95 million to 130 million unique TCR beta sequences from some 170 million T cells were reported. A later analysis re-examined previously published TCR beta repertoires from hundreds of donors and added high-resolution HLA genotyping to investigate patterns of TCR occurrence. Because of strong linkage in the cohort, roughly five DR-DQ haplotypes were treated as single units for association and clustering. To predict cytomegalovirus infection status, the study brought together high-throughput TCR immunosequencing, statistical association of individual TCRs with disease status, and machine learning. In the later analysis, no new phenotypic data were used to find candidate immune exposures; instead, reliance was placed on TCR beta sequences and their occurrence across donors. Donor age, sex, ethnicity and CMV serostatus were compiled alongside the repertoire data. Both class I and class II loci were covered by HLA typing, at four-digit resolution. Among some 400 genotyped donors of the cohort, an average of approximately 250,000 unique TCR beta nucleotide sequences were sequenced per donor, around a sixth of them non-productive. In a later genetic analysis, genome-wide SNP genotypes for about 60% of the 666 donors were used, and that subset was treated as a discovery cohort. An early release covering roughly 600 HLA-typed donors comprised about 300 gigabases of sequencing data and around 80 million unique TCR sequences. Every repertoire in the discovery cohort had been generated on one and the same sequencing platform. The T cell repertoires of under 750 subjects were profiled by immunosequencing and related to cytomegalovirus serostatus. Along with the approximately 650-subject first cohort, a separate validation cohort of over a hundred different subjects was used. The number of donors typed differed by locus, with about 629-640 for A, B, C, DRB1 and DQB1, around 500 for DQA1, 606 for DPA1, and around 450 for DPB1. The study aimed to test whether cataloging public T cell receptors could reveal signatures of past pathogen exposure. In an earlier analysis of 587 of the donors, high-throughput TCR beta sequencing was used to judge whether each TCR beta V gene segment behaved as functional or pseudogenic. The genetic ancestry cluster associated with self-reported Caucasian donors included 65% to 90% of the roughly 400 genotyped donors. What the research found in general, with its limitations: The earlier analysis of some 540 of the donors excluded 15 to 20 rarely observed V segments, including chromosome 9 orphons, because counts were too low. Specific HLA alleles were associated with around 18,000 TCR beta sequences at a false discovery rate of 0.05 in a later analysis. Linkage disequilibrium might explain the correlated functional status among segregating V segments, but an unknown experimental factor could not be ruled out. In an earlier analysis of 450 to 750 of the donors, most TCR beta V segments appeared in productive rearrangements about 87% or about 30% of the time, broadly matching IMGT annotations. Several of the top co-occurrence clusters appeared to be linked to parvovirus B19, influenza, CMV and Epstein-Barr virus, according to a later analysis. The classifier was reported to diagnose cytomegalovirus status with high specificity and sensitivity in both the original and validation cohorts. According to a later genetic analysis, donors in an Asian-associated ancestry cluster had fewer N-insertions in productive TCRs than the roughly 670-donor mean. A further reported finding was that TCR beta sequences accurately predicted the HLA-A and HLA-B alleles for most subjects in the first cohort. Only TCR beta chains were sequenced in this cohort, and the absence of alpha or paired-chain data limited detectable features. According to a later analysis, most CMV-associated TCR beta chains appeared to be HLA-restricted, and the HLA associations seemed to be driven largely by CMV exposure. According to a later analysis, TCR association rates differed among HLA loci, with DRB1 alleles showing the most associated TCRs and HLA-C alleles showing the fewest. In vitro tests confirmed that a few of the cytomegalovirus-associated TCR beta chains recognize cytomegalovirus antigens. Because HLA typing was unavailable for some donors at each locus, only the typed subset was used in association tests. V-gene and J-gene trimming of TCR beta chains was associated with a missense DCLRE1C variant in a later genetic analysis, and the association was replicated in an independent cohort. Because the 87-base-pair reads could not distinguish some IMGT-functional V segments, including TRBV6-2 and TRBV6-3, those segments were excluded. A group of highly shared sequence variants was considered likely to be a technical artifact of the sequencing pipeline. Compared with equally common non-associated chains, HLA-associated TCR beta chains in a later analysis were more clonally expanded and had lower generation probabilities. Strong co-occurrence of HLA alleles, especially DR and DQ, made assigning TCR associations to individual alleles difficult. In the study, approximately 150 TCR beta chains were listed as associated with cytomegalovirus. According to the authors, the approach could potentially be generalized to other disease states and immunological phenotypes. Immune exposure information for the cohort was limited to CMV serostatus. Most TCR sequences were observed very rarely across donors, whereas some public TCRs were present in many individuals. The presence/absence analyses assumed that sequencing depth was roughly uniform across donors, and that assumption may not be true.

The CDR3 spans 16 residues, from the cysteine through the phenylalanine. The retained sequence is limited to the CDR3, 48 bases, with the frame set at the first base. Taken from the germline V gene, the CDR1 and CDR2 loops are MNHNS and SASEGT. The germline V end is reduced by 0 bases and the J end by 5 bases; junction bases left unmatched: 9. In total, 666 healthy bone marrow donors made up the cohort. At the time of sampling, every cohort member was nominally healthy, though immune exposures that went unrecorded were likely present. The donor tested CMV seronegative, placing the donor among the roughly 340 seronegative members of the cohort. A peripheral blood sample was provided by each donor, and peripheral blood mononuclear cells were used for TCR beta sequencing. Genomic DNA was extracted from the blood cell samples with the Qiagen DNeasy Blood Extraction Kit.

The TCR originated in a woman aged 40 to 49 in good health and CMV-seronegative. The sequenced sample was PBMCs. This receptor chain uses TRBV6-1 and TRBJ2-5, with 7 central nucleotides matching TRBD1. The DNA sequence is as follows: TGTGCCAGCAGTGAAGCACCGACAGGGTCCAGGGAGACCCAGTACTTC. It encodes CASSEAPTGSRETQYF.